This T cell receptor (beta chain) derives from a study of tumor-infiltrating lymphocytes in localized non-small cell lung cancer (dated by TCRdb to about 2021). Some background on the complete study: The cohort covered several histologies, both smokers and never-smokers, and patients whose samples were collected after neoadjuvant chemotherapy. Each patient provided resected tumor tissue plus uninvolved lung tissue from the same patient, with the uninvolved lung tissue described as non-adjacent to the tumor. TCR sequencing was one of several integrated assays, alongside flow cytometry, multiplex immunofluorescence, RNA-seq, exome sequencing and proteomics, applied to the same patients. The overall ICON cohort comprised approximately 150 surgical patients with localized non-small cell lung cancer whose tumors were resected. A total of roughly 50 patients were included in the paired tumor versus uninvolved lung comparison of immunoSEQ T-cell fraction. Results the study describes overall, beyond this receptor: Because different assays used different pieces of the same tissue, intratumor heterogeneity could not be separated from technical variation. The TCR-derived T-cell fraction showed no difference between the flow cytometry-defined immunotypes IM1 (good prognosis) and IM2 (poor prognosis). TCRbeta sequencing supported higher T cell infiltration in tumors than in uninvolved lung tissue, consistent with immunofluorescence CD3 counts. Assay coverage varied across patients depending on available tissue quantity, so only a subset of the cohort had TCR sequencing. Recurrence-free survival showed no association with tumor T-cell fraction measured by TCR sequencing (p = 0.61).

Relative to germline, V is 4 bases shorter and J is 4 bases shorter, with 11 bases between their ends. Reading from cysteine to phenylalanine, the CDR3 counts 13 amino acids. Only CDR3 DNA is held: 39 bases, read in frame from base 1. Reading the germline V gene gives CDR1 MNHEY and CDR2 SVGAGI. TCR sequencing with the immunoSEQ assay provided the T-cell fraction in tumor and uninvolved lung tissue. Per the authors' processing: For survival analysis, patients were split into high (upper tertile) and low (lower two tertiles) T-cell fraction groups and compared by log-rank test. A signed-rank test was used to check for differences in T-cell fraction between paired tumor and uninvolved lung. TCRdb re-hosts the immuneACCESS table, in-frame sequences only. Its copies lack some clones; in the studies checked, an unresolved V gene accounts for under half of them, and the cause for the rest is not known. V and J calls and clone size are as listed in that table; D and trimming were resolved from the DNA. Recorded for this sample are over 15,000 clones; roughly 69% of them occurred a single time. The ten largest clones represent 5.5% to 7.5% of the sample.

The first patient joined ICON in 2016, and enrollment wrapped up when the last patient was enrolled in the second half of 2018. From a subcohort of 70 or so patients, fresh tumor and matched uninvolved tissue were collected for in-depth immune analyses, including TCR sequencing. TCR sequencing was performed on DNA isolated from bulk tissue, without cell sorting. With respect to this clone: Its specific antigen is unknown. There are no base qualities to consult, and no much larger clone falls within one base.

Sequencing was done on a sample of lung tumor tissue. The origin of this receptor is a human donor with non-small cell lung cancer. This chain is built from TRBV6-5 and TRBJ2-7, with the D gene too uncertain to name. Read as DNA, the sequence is TGTGCCAGCAGTTCTTCCCGACTTTACGAGCAGTACTTC. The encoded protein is CASSSSRLYEQYF.